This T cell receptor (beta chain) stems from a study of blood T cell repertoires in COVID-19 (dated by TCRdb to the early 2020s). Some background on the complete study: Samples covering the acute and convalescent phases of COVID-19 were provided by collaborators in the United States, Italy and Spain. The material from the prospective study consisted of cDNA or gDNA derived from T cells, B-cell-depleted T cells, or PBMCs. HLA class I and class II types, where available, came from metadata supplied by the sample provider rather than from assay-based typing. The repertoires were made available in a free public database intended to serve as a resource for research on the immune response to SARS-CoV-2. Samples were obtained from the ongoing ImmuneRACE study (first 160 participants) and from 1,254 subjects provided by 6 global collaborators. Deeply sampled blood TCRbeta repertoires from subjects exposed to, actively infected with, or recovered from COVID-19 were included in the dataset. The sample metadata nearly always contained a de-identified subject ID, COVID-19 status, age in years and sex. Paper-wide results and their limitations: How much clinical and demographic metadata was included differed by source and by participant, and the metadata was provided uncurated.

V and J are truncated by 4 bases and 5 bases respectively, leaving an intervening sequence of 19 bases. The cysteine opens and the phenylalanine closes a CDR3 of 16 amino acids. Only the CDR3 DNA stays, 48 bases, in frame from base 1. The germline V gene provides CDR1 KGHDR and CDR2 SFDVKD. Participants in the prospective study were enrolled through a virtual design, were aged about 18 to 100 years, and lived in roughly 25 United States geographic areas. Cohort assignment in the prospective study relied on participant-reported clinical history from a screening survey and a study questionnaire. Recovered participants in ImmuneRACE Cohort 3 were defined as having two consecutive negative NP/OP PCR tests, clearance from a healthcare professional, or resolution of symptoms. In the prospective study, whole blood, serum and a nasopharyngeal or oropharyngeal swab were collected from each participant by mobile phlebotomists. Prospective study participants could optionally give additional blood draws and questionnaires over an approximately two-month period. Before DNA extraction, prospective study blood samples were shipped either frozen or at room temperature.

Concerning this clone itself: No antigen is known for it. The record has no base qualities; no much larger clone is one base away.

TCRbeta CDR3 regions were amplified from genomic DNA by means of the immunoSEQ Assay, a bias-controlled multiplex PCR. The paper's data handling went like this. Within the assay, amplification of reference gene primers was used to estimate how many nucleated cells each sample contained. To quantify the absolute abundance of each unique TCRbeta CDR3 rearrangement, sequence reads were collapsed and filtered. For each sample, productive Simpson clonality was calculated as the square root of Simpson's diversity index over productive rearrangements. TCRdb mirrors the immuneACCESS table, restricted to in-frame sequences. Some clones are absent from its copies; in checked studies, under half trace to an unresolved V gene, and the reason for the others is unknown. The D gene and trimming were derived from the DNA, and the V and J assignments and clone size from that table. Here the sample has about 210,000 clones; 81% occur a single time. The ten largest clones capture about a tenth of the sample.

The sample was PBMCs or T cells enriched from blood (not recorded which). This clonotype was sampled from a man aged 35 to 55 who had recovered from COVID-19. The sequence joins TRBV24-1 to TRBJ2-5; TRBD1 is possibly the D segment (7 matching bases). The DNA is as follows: TGTGCCACCAGTGACCCCAGGAGGGGGCGAGGGGAGACCCAGTACTTC. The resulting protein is CATSDPRRGRGETQYF.